Below, 28 T cell receptor beta chains from the same sample are listed, as sequenced in a study of blood T cells in healthy people across ages. Using a J-beta primer mix together with a sample-barcoded 5' primer, a second PCR was run for about 6 to 11 cycles. TCRdb reanalysed the 5' RACE reads using MiXCR and keeps one entry per CDR3 protein. The sample consists of about a million distinct CDR3 sequences, approximately 50% of them appearing once. Sequences were obtained from blood. Source of these receptors: a woman aged 55-75 years in good health.

The J gene is TRBJ2-7, the V gene TRBV3-1; maybe TRBD2 (6 bases). CDR1 LGHDT and CDR2 YNNKEL come from the germline V gene (reference sequence). The germline V and J ends were trimmed by 8 bases and 9 bases, with 17 bases remaining between them. This CDR3 has 12 amino acids. This CDR3 is CASRKSTGVQYF. The CDR3 DNA reads TGTGCCAGCCGTAAGTCTACGGGAGTGCAGTACTTC.

This chain joins TRBV4-1 and TRBJ2-7; 10 bases align to TRBD1. Trimming at V came to 0 bases and at J to 3 bases, leaving 5 bases not matched to a gene. Germline-derived CDR1 and CDR2 are MGHRA and YSYEKL. CDR3 length equals 16 residues. The CDR3, as DNA: TGCGCCAGCAGCCAAGATTCCGGGACAGGGGACTACGAGCAGTACTTC. It codes for CASSQDSGTGDYEQYF.

The chain carries TRBV7-9 and TRBJ2-5; D ambiguous. Near its end, the DNA agrees better with TRBJ2-7, so the J call may be wrong. There are 14 residues in the CDR3. The V gene's germline CDR1 is SEHNR and CDR2 FQNEAQ (reference sequence). The CDR3 nucleotides are TGTGCCAGCAGCTTCCCGAATAACGAATACGAGCAGTACTTC. It translates to CASSFPNNEYEQYF.

The V gene is TRBV28, the J gene TRBJ2-3; TRBD1 matches at 10 bases. Trimming took 5 bases from V and 6 from J; bases not matched to a gene: 11. Germline CDR1 reads MDHEN; CDR2 reads SYDVKM. The CDR3 sequence is 16 residues long. CDR3 residues: CASSGPGTGAVDTQYF. The CDR3 DNA is TGTGCCAGCAGTGGTCCCGGGACAGGGGCTGTGGATACGCAGTATTTT.

This clonotype occurred a few times. V is TRBV29-1 and J is TRBJ2-7, with TRBD2 matching 8 bases. The V gene end was trimmed by 6 bases and the J gene end by 0 bases; junction bases not matched to a gene: 7. Germline V gene sequence: CDR1 SQVTM, CDR2 ANQGSEA. The CDR3 is 14 residues long. In DNA, the CDR3 is TGCAGCGTCGCCGGGGGGGAGAGCTCCTACGAGCAGTACTTC. Protein sequence: CSVAGGESSYEQYF.

This clonotype was counted a few times. The CDR3 DNA follows: TGTGCCAGCAGCCCCCACAGGATCCTAGTCTACGAGCAGTACTTC. This gives the protein CASSPHRILVYEQYF. The chain combines TRBV11-1 with TRBJ2-7, with D perhaps TRBD1 (5 bases). Trimming cost V 5 bases and J 3 bases, with 17 bases left between them. Germline CDR1 SGHAT, CDR2 FQDESV (reference sequence). This CDR3 comprises 15 residues.

The chain employs TRBV5-1 and TRBJ1-1; perhaps TRBD1 as D (6 bases). The V and J ends lost 5 bases and 3 bases respectively, with 17 bases between them. This CDR3 has 15 residues. Germline CDR1 SGHRS, CDR2 YFSETQ. CDR3 region: CASSPRGGRDTEAFF. Here the CDR3 DNA reads TGCGCCAGCAGTCCCAGAGGGGGACGGGACACTGAAGCTTTCTTT.

This clonotype came up a few times. This rearrangement joins TRBV28 to TRBJ2-7, with 8 bases aligning to TRBD1. The trim removed 2 bases at V and 7 bases at J, leaving 4 bases unmatched. Germline V CDR1 and CDR2: MDHEN, SYDVKM. This CDR3 is 13 amino acids long. CDR3 in DNA: TGTGCCAGCAGTTTAGACACAGGGGGAGAGCAGTACTTC. This encodes CASSLDTGGEQYF.

This chain links TRBV30 with TRBJ2-4; weak D call: TRBD1 (6 bases). The J call is uncertain, as TRBJ2-7 better fits the DNA end. The length of the CDR3 is 13 residues. Germline CDR1 and CDR2: GTSNPN and SVGIG (reference sequence). The CDR3 protein is CAWSRSTGNEQYF. The CDR3 region has the DNA TGTGCCTGGAGTAGGTCCACAGGGAACGAGCAGTACTTC.

This clonotype was counted a few times. The chain is built from TRBV5-6 and TRBJ2-7; 7 positions match TRBD2. The V and J ends lost 4 bases and 0 bases, in that order; junction bases with no gene match: 16. CDR1 and CDR2 (germline): SGHDT, YYEEEE. This CDR3 region has 18 residues. Written as DNA, the CDR3 is TGTGCCAGCAGCCAAACTAGCGAGAGATCCCCGAGCTCCTACGAGCAGTACTTC. Translating it yields CASSQTSERSPSSYEQYF.

In its sample, this clonotype was seen a few times. The V gene is TRBV6-5, the J gene TRBJ2-5; the match to TRBD1 covers 8 bases. Losses at the gene ends were 1 base for V and 5 bases for J; bases not matched to a gene: 21. CDR1 is MNHEY and CDR2 is SVGAGI in the germline V gene. The CDR3 runs 20 residues. For the CDR3, the DNA is TGTGCCAGCAGTTACTTTCCCTCACGATCAGACAGGGGCCGATGGGAGACCCAGTACTTC. It specifies CASSYFPSRSDRGRWETQYF.

This clonotype was observed a few times. The genes are TRBV5-1 and TRBJ2-7, with TRBD1 matching 9 bases. After removal of 4 bases from V and 4 bases from J, the junction contained 9 bases not matched to a gene. CDR1 SGHRS and CDR2 YFSETQ come from the germline V gene. This CDR3 contains 15 residues. The CDR3 DNA is TGCGCCAGCAGCCTCCGGGACAGGGACTTATACGAGCAGTACTTC. It is translated as CASSLRDRDLYEQYF.

This chain links TRBV4-2 with TRBJ2-1, with TRBD2 matching over 11 bases. This CDR3 is 17 amino acids long. V was pared by 3 bases and J by 8 bases, with 12 bases of the junction left unmatched. From germline, CDR1 is LGHNA and CDR2 YNFKEQ. Here the CDR3 DNA reads TGTGCCAGCAGCCACCAAGTAGCGGGAGGGCCGTACGATGAGCAGTTCTTC. This translates into CASSHQVAGGPYDEQFF.

This sequence joins TRBV12-3 or TRBV12-4 and TRBJ2-1, with 9 bases lining up with TRBD2. V was clipped by 2 bases and J by 3 bases; unmatched bases: 5. The CDR3 runs 16 residues. In DNA, the CDR3 is TGTGCCAGCAGTTTAACGACTAGCGGAGTCTACAATGAGCAGTTCTTC. This translates into CASSLTTSGVYNEQFF.

The chain is built from TRBV5-1 and TRBJ1-2, with D possibly TRBD1 on 6 matching bases. Trimming pared 0 bases from V and 6 bases from J, leaving 12 bases between. Germline CDR1 reads SGHRS; CDR2 reads YFSETQ. The CDR3 spans 14 residues. The CDR3 coding sequence is TGCGCCAGCAGCTTGGCCCAGTCAGGGGATGGCTACACCTTC. Its translation: CASSLAQSGDGYTF.

The rearrangement joins TRBV7-2 to TRBJ2-1, with D uncertain. Germline CDR1 is SGHTA and CDR2 is FQGNSA. V was trimmed by 2 bases and J by 7 bases, leaving 15 bases between them. The CDR3 runs to 15 residues. CDR3 nucleotide sequence: TGTGCCAGCAGCTTATTTTTCGGCCAGGCGAATGAGCAGTTCTTC. This gives the protein CASSLFFGQANEQFF.

V is TRBV7-6 and J is TRBJ2-3, with 7 bases lining up with TRBD1. The ends lost 4 bases at V and 2 bases at J; junction bases unmatched: 6. The germline V gene has CDR1 SGHVS and CDR2 FNYEAQ. This CDR3 is built from 15 residues. CDR3 sequence: CASSYRDSATDTQYF. The CDR3, as DNA: TGTGCCAGCAGCTACCGGGACAGCGCCACAGATACGCAGTATTTT.

This clonotype was seen more than once but under ten times. This sequence joins TRBV28 and TRBJ2-5; D tentatively reads TRBD1 or TRBD2 (5 bases each). Germline V gene lookup returns CDR1 MDHEN and CDR2 SYDVKM. Deletions cut 7 bases from V and 5 bases from J, with 17 bases between. CDR3 size: 14 residues. The CDR3 reads CASTRDQVGETQYF. CDR3 nucleotides: TGTGCCAGCACCCGGGACCAGGTGGGGGAGACCCAGTACTTC.

V usage is TRBV2 and J usage is TRBJ1-2; 10 bases align to TRBD1. V shed 3 bases and J 2 bases; nucleotides not matched to a gene: 12. The CDR3 contains 18 residues. CDR1 and CDR2 (germline): SNHLY, FYNNEI. CDR3 sequence (DNA): TGTGCCAGCAGTGATCCCAAGAGACAGGGGGCTGAGAACTATGGCTACACCTTC. Translating it yields CASSDPKRQGAENYGYTF.

This clonotype turned up a few times. V is TRBV15 and J is TRBJ2-5; TRBD2 is a possible D gene (6 bases). The CDR3 sequence is 12 residues long. Per germline, CDR1 LNHNV and CDR2 YYDKDF (reference sequence). V lost 5 bases and J lost 7, with 11 bases in between. The CDR3 DNA reads TGTGCCACCAGCGGGACTCTAAGGACCCAGTACTTC. Translating gives CATSGTLRTQYF.

The rearrangement links TRBV6-2 or TRBV6-3 to TRBJ2-3; possible D gene TRBD1, 6 bases. The germline V gene encodes CDR1 MNHEY and CDR2 SVGEGT. V dropped 9 bases and J dropped 10 bases, with 17 bases sitting between them. The length of the CDR3 is 12 residues. CDR3 protein: CASWGQFGAQYF. CDR3 nucleotides: TGTGCCAGTTGGGGACAATTCGGGGCGCAGTATTTT.

In nucleotides, the CDR3 is TGTGCCAGCAGCTTAGGGGAGGTTAATACGCAGTATTTT. Amino acids: CASSLGEVNTQYF. The V call is TRBV7-7, the J call TRBJ2-3, with a possible D match to TRBD2 (6 bases). V was pared by 1 base and J by 7 bases, with 9 bases between. The CDR3 has 13 amino acids. CDR1 SSHAT and CDR2 FNYEAQ come from the germline V gene (reference sequence).

This chain links TRBV7-9 with TRBJ2-3; D unclear. The germline CDR1 and CDR2 sequences are SEHNR and FQNEAQ (reference sequence). This CDR3 is built from 14 residues. Trimming took off 6 bases at V and 2 bases at J, with 12 bases between the two ends. CDR3 residues: CASRPLGHTDTQYF. Here the CDR3 DNA reads TGTGCCAGCAGGCCTCTCGGGCACACAGATACGCAGTATTTT.

The CDR3: CASSQVAGSQFF. The CDR3, as DNA: TGCGCCAGCAGCCAAGTGGCGGGGTCGCAGTTCTTC. This sequence joins TRBV4-1 and TRBJ2-1; D is possibly TRBD2 (6 bases). Trimming stripped 1 base from V and 12 bases from J, with 10 bases between. This CDR3 is 12 amino acids long. Germline lookup yields CDR1 MGHRA and CDR2 YSYEKL.

The CDR3 loop is CASRGIGTSWTDEQFF. Here the CDR3 DNA reads TGTGCCAGCAGAGGGATCGGGACTAGTTGGACCGATGAGCAGTTCTTC. The rearrangement links TRBV28 to TRBJ2-1, with 8 bases fitting TRBD2. The CDR3 sequence is 16 residues long. Germline values: CDR1 MDHEN, CDR2 SYDVKM. The V and J ends lost 6 bases and 8 bases, in that order; junction bases with no gene match: 15.

Only a few counts were recorded for this clonotype. The chain recombines TRBV12-3 or TRBV12-4 with TRBJ2-3; D uncertain. Between the trimmed V and J ends, which lost 5 bases and 12 bases, there was a span of 15 bases. CDR3 size: 12 residues. In DNA form, the CDR3 reads TGTGCCAGCAGTCACACAGTTGATAGCCAGTATTTT. Translation gives CASSHTVDSQYF.

J is TRBJ2-7 and V is TRBV27; 10 bases fit TRBD2. Germline V lookup: CDR1 MNHEY, CDR2 SMNVEV (reference sequence). V lost 5 bases and J lost 4; bases outside the gene matches: 14. This CDR3 is built from 17 residues. The CDR3: CASSTYLAGGRPYEQYF. The CDR3, as DNA: TGTGCCAGCAGTACTTACTTAGCGGGAGGCCGCCCATACGAGCAGTACTTC.

This rearrangement joins TRBV3-1 to TRBJ1-1, with D maybe TRBD1 (5 bases). The CDR3 totals 15 residues. Germline CDR1 and CDR2: LGHDT and YNNKEL (reference sequence). The ends were cut back, 6 bases at V and 1 base at J, with 15 bases in the middle. This CDR3 is CASSHRQTGNTEAFF. CDR3 DNA: TGTGCCAGCAGTCACCGACAGACGGGGAACACTGAAGCTTTCTTT.